The TCR beta chain described here comes from a study of cytomegalovirus exposure and HLA in healthy donors. Study-wide context: Earlier results showed roughly 120 million unique TCR beta sequences derived from approximately 180 million T cells.

The V and J ends lost 5 bases and 2 bases, in that order; junction bases with no gene match: 10. Germline CDR1 MDHEN, CDR2 SYDVKM. CDR3 length: 17 residues. Points from the study as a whole: It was likely that a cluster of highly shared sequence variants was a sequencing artifact. Fewer N-insertions than the roughly 630-donor mean were reportedly shown by an Asian-associated ancestry cluster in a later analysis. Per a later analysis, HLA-associated TCR beta chains showed more clonal expansion than other, equally common TCR beta chains.

This clone was seen only a few times. Its antigen is unknown. Primers for the PCR totalled 60 Vbeta and 13 Jbeta. Profiling relied on immunoSEQ multiplex PCR, and the TCRdb table lists in-frame clones only, not all of them. Found here are approximately 92,000 clones, about two thirds of them singletons; the top ten hold 8% to 10%. Sequenced sample: PBMCs. The sequence came from a man between 60 and 75 years old in good health and CMV-seronegative. The chain joins TRBV28 to TRBJ2-7; the match to TRBD1 covers 12 bases. CDR3 nucleotides: TGTGCCAGCAGTGACGGGACAGGGGGCCATGCCCCCTACGAGCAGTACTTC. This sequence encodes CASSDGTGGHAPYEQYF. The variable domain in full, completed from reference TRBV28 and TRBJ2-7, reads DVKVTQSSRYLVKRTGEKVFLECVQDMDHENMFWYRQDPGLGLRLIYFSYDVKMKEKGDIPEGYSVSREKKERFSLILESASTNQTSMYLCASSDGTGGHAPYEQYFGPGTRLTVT.